A single T cell receptor beta chain is shown here with its context. This specimen belongs to a study of blood T cell repertoires in COVID-19. Authors' data handling: How many nucleated cells were present was estimated from reference gene primer amplification. Sequenced by immunoSEQ multiplex PCR; TCRdb stores in-frame clones only, minus some. V, J and clone size were drawn from that table, and D and trimming were deduced from the DNA. This table holds about 300,000 clones, about 88% found once. Specimen: peripheral blood. The clonotype originates from a human donor with COVID-19, enrolled during active disease. The donor label of this sample is uncertain.

As DNA, the CDR3 is TGTGCCAGCAGTTTACCCGGGGGGCGGGACGCGACCGGGGAGCTGTTTTTT. Protein: CASSLPGGRDATGELFF. The rearrangement joins TRBV28 to TRBJ2-2, with a tentative D call TRBD2 (7 bases). CDR1 is MDHEN, CDR2 SYDVKM, per germline. Trimming removed 2 bases from V and 5 bases from J, with 18 bases in between. The CDR3 is 17 amino acids.